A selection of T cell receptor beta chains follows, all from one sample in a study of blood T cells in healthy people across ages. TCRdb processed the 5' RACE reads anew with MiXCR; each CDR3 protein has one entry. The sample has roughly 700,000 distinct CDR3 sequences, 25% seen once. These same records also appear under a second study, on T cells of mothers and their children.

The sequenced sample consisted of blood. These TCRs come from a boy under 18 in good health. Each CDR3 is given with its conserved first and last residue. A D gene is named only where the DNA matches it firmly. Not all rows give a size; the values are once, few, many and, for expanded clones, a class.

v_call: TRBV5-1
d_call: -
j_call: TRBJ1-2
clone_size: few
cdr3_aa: CASSLSYGTYGYTF
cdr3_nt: TGCGCCAGCAGCTTGAGTTACGGAACCTATGGCTACACCTTC

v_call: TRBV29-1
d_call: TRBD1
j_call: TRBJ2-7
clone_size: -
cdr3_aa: CSVVSLDRVGEQYF
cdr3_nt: TGCAGCGTTGTAAGTTTGGACAGGGTCGGCGAGCAGTACTTC

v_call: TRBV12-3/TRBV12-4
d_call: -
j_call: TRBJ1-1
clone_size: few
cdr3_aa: CASRPNDSKIGAFF
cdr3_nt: TGTGCCAGCAGACCGAACGACAGTAAGATTGGAGCTTTCTTT

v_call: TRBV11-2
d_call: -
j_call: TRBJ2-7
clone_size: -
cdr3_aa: CASSLALGRGVYEQYF
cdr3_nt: TGTGCCAGCAGCTTAGCCCTCGGCAGGGGAGTCTACGAGCAGTACTTC

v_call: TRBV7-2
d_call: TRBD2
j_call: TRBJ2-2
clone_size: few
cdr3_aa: CASSGRLAVTGELFF
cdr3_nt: TGTGCCAGCAGCGGAAGACTAGCGGTAACCGGGGAGCTGTTTTTT

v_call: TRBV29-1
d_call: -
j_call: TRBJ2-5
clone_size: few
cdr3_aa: CSVNRDKKGTQYF
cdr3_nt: TGCAGCGTTAACCGGGACAAAAAGGGGACCCAGTACTTC

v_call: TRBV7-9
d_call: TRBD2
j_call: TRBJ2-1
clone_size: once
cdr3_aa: CASSFGLAGGAGDEQFF
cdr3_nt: TGTGCCAGCAGCTTCGGACTAGCGGGGGGGGCGGGTGATGAGCAGTTCTTC

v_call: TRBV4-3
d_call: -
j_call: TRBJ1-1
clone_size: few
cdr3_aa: CASSQARGYTEAFF
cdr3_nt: TGCGCCAGCAGCCAAGCAAGGGGCTACACTGAAGCTTTCTTT

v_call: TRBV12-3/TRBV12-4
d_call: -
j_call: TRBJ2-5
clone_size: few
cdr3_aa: CASSSRRGRETQYF
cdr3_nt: TGTGCCAGCAGCTCACGACGGGGGCGTGAGACCCAGTACTTC

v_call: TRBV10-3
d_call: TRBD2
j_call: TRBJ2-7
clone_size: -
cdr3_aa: CAISPLREFDEQYF
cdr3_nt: TGTGCCATCAGCCCCTTGCGGGAGTTCGACGAGCAGTACTTC

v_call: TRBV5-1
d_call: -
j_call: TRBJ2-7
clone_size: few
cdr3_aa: CASSREGDEQYF
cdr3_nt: TGCGCCAGCAGCAGGGAAGGCGACGAGCAGTACTTC

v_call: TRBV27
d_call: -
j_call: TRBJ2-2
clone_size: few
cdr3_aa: CASSTPFGGIGTGELFF
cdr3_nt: TGTGCCAGCAGTACGCCCTTTGGGGGCATAGGAACCGGGGAGCTGTTTTTT

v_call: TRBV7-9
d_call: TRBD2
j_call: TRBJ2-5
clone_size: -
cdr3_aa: CASSQQGLVQETQYF
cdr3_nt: TGTGCCAGCAGTCAACAGGGACTAGTACAGGAGACCCAGTACTTC

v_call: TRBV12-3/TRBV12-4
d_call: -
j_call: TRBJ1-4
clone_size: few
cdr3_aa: CASSPLTNGPEKLFF
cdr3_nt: TGTGCCAGCAGTCCCCTGACTAATGGTCCTGAAAAACTGTTTTTT

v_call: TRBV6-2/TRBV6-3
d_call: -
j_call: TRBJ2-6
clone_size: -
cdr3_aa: CASSYSIHSGANVLTF
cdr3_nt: TGTGCCAGCAGTTACTCGATCCACTCTGGGGCCAACGTCCTGACTTTC

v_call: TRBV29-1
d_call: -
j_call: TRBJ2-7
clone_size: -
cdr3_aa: CSVEARSPGYSYEQYF
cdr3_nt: TGCAGCGTTGAAGCCCGAAGCCCAGGGTATTCCTACGAGCAGTACTTC

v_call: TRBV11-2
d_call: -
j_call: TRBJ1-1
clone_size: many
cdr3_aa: CASGLKGNEAFF
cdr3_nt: TGTGCCAGCGGACTTAAGGGAAATGAAGCTTTCTTT

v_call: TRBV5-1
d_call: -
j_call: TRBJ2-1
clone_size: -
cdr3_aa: CASSLSGDTPNEQFF
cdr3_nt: TGCGCCAGCAGCTTAAGCGGAGATACCCCCAATGAGCAGTTCTTC

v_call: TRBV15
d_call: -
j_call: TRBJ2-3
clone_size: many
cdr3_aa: CATSRDSTDTQYF
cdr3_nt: TGTGCCACCAGCAGAGATTCAACAGATACGCAGTATTTT

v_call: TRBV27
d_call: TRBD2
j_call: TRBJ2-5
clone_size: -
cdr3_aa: CASSSPQGGWETQYF
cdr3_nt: TGTGCCAGCAGTTCACCCCAGGGAGGGTGGGAGACCCAGTACTTC

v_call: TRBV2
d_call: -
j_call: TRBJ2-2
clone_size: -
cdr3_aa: CASTDANTGELFF
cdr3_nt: TGTGCCAGCACGGATGCGAACACCGGGGAGCTGTTTTTT

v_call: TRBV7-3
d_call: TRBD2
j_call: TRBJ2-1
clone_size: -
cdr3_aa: CASSQGLAGGASNEQFF
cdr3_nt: TGTGCCAGCAGTCAAGGACTAGCGGGGGGTGCAAGCAATGAGCAGTTCTTC

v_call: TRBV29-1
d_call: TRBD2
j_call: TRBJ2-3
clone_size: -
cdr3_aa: CSGGLLAGGPSRTDTQYF
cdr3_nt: TGCAGCGGTGGACTACTAGCGGGAGGGCCTAGTCGCACAGATACGCAGTATTTT

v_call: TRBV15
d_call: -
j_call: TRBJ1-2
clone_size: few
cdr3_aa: CATSRGRRAHGYAF
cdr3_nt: TGTGCCACCAGCCGCGGAAGGAGGGCCCATGGCTACGCCTTC

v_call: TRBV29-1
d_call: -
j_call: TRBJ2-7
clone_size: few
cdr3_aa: CSVEGGNLSYEQYF
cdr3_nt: TGCAGCGTTGAAGGGGGGAATCTCTCCTACGAGCAGTACTTC

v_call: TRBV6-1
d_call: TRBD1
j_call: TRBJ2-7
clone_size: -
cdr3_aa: CASSEQTGTGVYEQYF
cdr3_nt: TGTGCCAGCAGTGAACAAACCGGGACAGGGGTCTACGAGCAGTACTTC

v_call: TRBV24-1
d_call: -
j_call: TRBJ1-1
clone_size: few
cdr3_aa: CATSLGGLGSEAFF
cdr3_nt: TGTGCCACCAGTCTGGGAGGACTGGGATCAGAAGCTTTCTTT

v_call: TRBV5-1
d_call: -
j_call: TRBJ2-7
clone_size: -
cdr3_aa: CASSLFELSYEQYF
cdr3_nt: TGCGCCAGCAGCTTGTTTGAACTCTCCTACGAGCAGTACTTC

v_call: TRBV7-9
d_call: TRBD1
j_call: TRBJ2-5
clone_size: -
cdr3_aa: CASSPLSTGAETQYF
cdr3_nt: TGTGCCAGCAGCCCCCTATCGACAGGGGCAGAGACCCAGTACTTC

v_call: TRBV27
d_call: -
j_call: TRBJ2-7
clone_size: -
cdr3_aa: CASSLRSGVYEQYF
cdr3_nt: TGTGCCAGCAGTTTGCGTTCTGGGGTCTACGAGCAGTACTTC

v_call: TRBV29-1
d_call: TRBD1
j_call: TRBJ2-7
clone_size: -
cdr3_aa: CSVEGQGGPYEQYF
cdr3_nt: TGCAGCGTTGAGGGACAGGGAGGTCCCTACGAGCAGTACTTC

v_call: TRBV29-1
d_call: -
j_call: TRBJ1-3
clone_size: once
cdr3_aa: CSVVGGLWDTIYF
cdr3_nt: TGCAGCGTTGTAGGCGGCCTCTGGGACACCATATATTTT

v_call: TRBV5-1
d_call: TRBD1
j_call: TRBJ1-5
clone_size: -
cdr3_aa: CASSRTGEVGQPQHF
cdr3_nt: TGCGCCAGCAGCAGGACAGGTGAGGTGGGCCAGCCCCAGCATTTT

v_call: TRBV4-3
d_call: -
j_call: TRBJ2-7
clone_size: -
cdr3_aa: CASSQYPGAYEQYF
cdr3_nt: TGCGCTAGCAGCCAGTACCCAGGGGCTTACGAGCAGTACTTC

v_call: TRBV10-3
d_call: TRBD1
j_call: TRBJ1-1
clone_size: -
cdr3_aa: CATQTGTNTEAFF
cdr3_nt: TGTGCCACCCAGACAGGGACGAACACTGAAGCTTTCTTT

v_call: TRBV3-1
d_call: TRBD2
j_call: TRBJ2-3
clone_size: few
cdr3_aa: CASSQDRVAGVRDTQYF
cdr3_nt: TGTGCCAGCAGCCAAGATCGGGTAGCGGGAGTTCGAGATACGCAGTATTTT

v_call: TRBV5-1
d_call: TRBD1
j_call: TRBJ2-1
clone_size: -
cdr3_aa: CASSPGDRRDEQFF
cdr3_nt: TGCGCCAGCAGCCCAGGGGACAGGCGAGATGAGCAGTTCTTC

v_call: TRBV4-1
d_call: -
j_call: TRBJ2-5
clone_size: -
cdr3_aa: CASSLLVGDGETQYF
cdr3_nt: TGCGCCAGCAGCCTGCTAGTCGGGGATGGGGAGACCCAGTACTTC

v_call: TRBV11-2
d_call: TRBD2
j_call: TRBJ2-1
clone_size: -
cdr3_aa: CASSGLGGTPFF
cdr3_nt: TGTGCCAGCAGCGGACTCGGGGGGACCCCGTTCTTC

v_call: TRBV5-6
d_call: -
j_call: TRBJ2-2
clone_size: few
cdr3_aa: CASSFGRELFF
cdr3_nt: TGTGCCAGCAGCTTTGGCCGGGAGCTGTTTTTT

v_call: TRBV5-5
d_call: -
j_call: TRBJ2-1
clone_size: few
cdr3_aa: CASSRGFENNEQFF
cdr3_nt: TGTGCCAGCAGCCGGGGGTTTGAGAACAATGAGCAGTTCTTC

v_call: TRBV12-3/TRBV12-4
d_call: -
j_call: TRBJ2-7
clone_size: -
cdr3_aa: CASQTGPPDYEQYF
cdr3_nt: TGTGCCAGCCAGACAGGCCCTCCGGACTACGAGCAGTACTTC

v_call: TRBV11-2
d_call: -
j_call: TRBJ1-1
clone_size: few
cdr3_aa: CASSLVSGKGTEAFF
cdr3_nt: TGTGCCAGCAGCTTAGTTTCCGGGAAAGGCACTGAAGCTTTCTTT